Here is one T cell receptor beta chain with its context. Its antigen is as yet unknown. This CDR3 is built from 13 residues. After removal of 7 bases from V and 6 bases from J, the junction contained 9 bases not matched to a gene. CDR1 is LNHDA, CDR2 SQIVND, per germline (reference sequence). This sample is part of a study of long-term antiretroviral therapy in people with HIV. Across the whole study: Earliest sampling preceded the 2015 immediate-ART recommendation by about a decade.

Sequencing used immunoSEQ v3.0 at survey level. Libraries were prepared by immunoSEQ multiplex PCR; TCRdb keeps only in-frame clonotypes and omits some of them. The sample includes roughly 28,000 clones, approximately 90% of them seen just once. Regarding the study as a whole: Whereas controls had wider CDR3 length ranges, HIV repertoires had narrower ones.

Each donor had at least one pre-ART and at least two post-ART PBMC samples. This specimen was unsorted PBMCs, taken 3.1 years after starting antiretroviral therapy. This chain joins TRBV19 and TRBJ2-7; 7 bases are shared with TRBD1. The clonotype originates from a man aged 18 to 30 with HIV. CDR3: CASKDRARGEQYF. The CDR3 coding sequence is TGTGCCAGTAAAGACAGGGCGAGGGGCGAGCAGTACTTC.